Listed below are T cell receptor beta chains from one sample, sequenced in a study of blood T cell repertoires in COVID-19. The table came from immunoSEQ multiplex PCR; TCRdb's copy has only in-frame clones and leaves some out. The table records some 170,000 clones, around 80% of them present only once. Sequencing was done on a sample of PBMCs or T cells enriched from blood (not recorded which). These receptor sequences come from a woman in her forties or fifties who had recovered from COVID-19. CDR3s include the opening cysteine and the closing phenylalanine or tryptophan. D genes are given only for firm matches. Clone size appears in some rows only: once, few, many, or a class for an expanded clone.

j_call d_call clone_size v_call cdr3_nt cdr3_aa
TRBJ1-2 NA NA TRBV6-1 TGTGCCAGCAGTGAAGCGCCTACGGGTGGCTACACCTTC CASSEAPTGGYTF
TRBJ1-4 NA once TRBV7-9 TGTGCCAGCAGCTTAACGGACAGTCTTAATGAAAAACTGTTTTTT CASSLTDSLNEKLFF
TRBJ1-2 NA once TRBV28 TGTGCCACCAACGCGGCCACCCGGGGAGCTGGCTACACCTTC CATNAATRGAGYTF
TRBJ1-1 NA NA TRBV10-3 TGTGCCATCAGGATAACAGGGTACGACACTGAAGCTTTCTTT CAIRITGYDTEAFF
TRBJ1-4 NA NA TRBV4-1 TGCGCCAGCAGCCAAAGGAGCCGAGCTTCTAATGAAAAACTGTTTTTT CASSQRSRASNEKLFF
TRBJ2-7 NA few TRBV2 TGTGCCAGCAGTCCGGAGGGGTACGAGCAGTACTTC CASSPEGYEQYF
TRBJ2-7 TRBD1 NA TRBV4-2 TGTGCCAGCAGCCAATGGGGACAGGGGAGCTCCTACGAGCAGTACTTC CASSQWGQGSSYEQYF
TRBJ2-1 TRBD2 NA TRBV9 TGTGCCAGCAGCGTTGCGGGAGGTCGGCCCAATGAGCAGTTCTTC CASSVAGGRPNEQFF
TRBJ1-2 TRBD1 NA TRBV5-1 TGCGCCAGCAGCCCCTCCCCCGGACAGGGAGTGGGTGGCTACACCTTC CASSPSPGQGVGGYTF
TRBJ1-2 NA NA TRBV28 TGTGCCAGCAGTGCCCAGGAGACAGCCGGCAGCTATGGCTACACCTTC CASSAQETAGSYGYTF
TRBJ1-1 NA NA TRBV6-5 TGTGCCAGCAGTTACGACCTTTACGGGGACACTGAAGCTTTCTTT CASSYDLYGDTEAFF
TRBJ1-3 TRBD1 NA TRBV19 TGTGCCAGTGCCACAGGGGTCTACGGAAACACCATATATTTT CASATGVYGNTIYF
TRBJ1-5 NA NA TRBV6-2/TRBV6-3 TGTGCCAGCAGCCCCCATGGGGCGCAACCAAATCAGCCCCAGCATTTT CASSPHGAQPNQPQHF
TRBJ2-2 TRBD1 NA TRBV30 TGTGCCTGGAAAAACCTCTGGACAGGGGGCGCGGGCGGGGAGCTGTTTTTT CAWKNLWTGGAGGELFF